This T cell receptor beta chain emerged from a study of regulatory T cells in long-lasting Graves disease. Study information: Graves' patients with a new diagnosis had received antithyroid drugs under 3 months.

Whole-study findings and limits: The study found TRBV28, TRBJ1-2 and TRBJ2-5 favored in persistent disease.

The time point denotes: newly diagnosed GD, antithyroid drugs for less than 3 months. Researchers made the TCR library from RNA that was extracted from PBMCs. Patients were enrolled at an endocrinology department in Xi'an, China. This clonotype has ten or more counts. Its antigen is undetermined. Germline lookup yields CDR1 SNHLY and CDR2 FYNNEI. The V segment lost 9 bases and the J segment 7 bases; nucleotides outside the gene matches: 9. The CDR3 consists of 13 residues. Relying on iRepertoire HTBI primers and Arm-PCR of CDR3 regions, the team built TCR beta libraries. From the multiplex PCR reads, TCRdb called clonotypes with MiXCR, one entry per CDR3 protein. The table records approximately 300,000 distinct CDR3 sequences, 15% to 20% of them present only once.

The sequencing used peripheral blood mononuclear cells (PBMCs), collected at new diagnosis, from a patient treated with antithyroid drugs. The chain recombines TRBV2 with TRBJ1-1; the match to TRBD1 covers 9 bases. The receptor comes from a female donor with Graves disease. The chain's CDR3 is CASPGTGSNEAFF. CDR3 sequence (DNA): TGTGCCAGTCCCGGGACAGGGTCCAATGAAGCTTTCTTT.